Sequencing of this T cell receptor beta chain was carried out in a study of CD8 T cells in Susac syndrome. In the study overall: Patients with Susac syndrome were therapy-naive, treated with corticosteroids, or treated with intravenous immunoglobulin alone when blood was collected.

RNA totalling roughly 0.45 to 1 ug underwent reverse transcription with random hexamers. TCRdb redid the calling of the immunoSEQ multiplex PCR reads with MiXCR, one entry per CDR3 protein. The sample consists of 150,000 to 200,000 distinct CDR3 sequences, 90% to 97% of them appearing once. Sequencing of TCR beta was carried out in blood CD8+ and CD4+ T cells. TEMRA cells underwent FACS enrichment and CD8+ and CD4+ T cells underwent negative isolation. V lost 6 bases to trimming and J lost 0 bases, with 15 bases between them. This CDR3 region has 15 residues. Germline-derived CDR1 and CDR2 are DFQATT and SNEGSKA (reference sequence).

Sequencing was performed on CD4+ T cells from PBMCs. The source of this sequence is a human donor with Susac syndrome. J is TRBJ1-5 and V is TRBV20-1; D not certain. The CDR3 coding sequence is TGCAGTGCCAGTGGCACAACCTATAGCAATCAGCCCCAGCATTTT. Protein: CSASGTTYSNQPQHF.